This is a list of T cell receptor beta chains from one sample in a study of regulatory T cells in long-lasting Graves disease. TCRdb called the multiplex PCR reads again in MiXCR, with one record for every CDR3 protein. In the table there are 620,000 or so distinct CDR3 sequences, 15% to 20% of which are singletons. The sample was also reused in another study, on T cells in Graves' hyperthyroidism and ophthalmopathy.

The material was peripheral blood mononuclear cells (PBMCs), obtained at new diagnosis, from a patient treated with antithyroid drugs. These receptors came from a woman aged 25 to 39 with Graves disease. Both conserved end residues are part of each CDR3. A D gene is named only where the DNA matches it firmly. Size is stated for part of the rows, as once, few or many counts, or as a class when the clone is expanded.

J gene: TRBJ2-5; V gene: TRBV25-1; clone size: NA; D gene: NA; CDR3 DNA: TGTGCCAGCAGCCCCTTTGAGGCAGGTCTAGGGGAGACCCAGTACTTC; CDR3 protein: CASSPFEAGLGETQYF
J gene: TRBJ2-3; V gene: TRBV7-3; clone size: many; D gene: NA; CDR3 DNA: TGTGCCAGCAGCTTCCTTAGTGGCACAGATACGCAGTATTTT; CDR3 protein: CASSFLSGTDTQYF
J gene: TRBJ1-1; V gene: TRBV4-1; clone size: few; D gene: NA; CDR3 DNA: TGCGCCAGCAGCCCCCGCCAAGAGGGCGACACTGAAGCTTTCTTT; CDR3 protein: CASSPRQEGDTEAFF
J gene: TRBJ1-4; V gene: TRBV7-8; clone size: few; D gene: TRBD1; CDR3 DNA: TGTGCCAGCAGCTTAGAAGGGACAGGGAGGAAAAAACTGTTTTTT; CDR3 protein: CASSLEGTGRKKLFF
J gene: TRBJ1-5; V gene: TRBV2; clone size: many; D gene: NA; CDR3 DNA: TGTGCCAGCGGCGAAGGGATCCCTAATCAGCCCCAGCATTTT; CDR3 protein: CASGEGIPNQPQHF
J gene: TRBJ2-7; V gene: TRBV27; clone size: NA; D gene: TRBD2; CDR3 DNA: TGTGCCAGCAGTTCCCTCGGGACTAGCGGGAGGGGAGAGCAGTACTTC; CDR3 protein: CASSSLGTSGRGEQYF
J gene: TRBJ2-3; V gene: TRBV18; clone size: many; D gene: NA; CDR3 DNA: TGTGCCAGCTCACGGGATCGGAGGGGAGATACGCAGTATTTT; CDR3 protein: CASSRDRRGDTQYF
J gene: TRBJ2-7; V gene: TRBV18; clone size: NA; D gene: NA; CDR3 DNA: TGTGCCAGCTCACCTGACCAGAACTCCTACGAGCAGTACTTC; CDR3 protein: CASSPDQNSYEQYF
J gene: TRBJ1-5; V gene: TRBV5-1; clone size: many; D gene: NA; CDR3 DNA: TGCGCCAGCAGCCTCAACGGGGATCATAGCAATCAGCCCCAGCATTTT; CDR3 protein: CASSLNGDHSNQPQHF
J gene: TRBJ1-3; V gene: TRBV10-3; clone size: NA; D gene: NA; CDR3 DNA: TGTGCCATCATGGGGGCAGAAAACACCATATATTTT; CDR3 protein: CAIMGAENTIYF
J gene: TRBJ2-1; V gene: TRBV5-1; clone size: NA; D gene: NA; CDR3 DNA: TGCGCCAGCAGCTTAACTCCCCACAATGAGCAGTTCTTC; CDR3 protein: CASSLTPHNEQFF
J gene: TRBJ1-6; V gene: TRBV15; clone size: many; D gene: TRBD1; CDR3 DNA: TGTGCCACCAGTACTGGACAGGGAAGTAATTCACCCCTCCACTTT; CDR3 protein: CATSTGQGSNSPLHF
J gene: TRBJ1-1; V gene: TRBV19; clone size: many; D gene: NA; CDR3 DNA: TGTGCCAGTAGTATAGTCGATTGGGACACTGAAGCTTTCTTT; CDR3 protein: CASSIVDWDTEAFF
J gene: TRBJ1-5; V gene: TRBV5-1; clone size: NA; D gene: TRBD1; CDR3 DNA: TGCGCCAGCAGCTTGGAGGGGCAGGGGGCCCAGCCCCAGCATTTT; CDR3 protein: CASSLEGQGAQPQHF
J gene: TRBJ2-1; V gene: TRBV7-6; clone size: many; D gene: TRBD2; CDR3 DNA: TGTGCCAGCAGCTTAGCGCTTCCAGCGGGGTTAGACAATGAGCAGTTCTTC; CDR3 protein: CASSLALPAGLDNEQFF
J gene: TRBJ2-1; V gene: TRBV3-1; clone size: many; D gene: NA; CDR3 DNA: TGTGCCAGCAGCCCCAGACCCCCCAGCTCCTACAATGAGCAGTTCTTC; CDR3 protein: CASSPRPPSSYNEQFF